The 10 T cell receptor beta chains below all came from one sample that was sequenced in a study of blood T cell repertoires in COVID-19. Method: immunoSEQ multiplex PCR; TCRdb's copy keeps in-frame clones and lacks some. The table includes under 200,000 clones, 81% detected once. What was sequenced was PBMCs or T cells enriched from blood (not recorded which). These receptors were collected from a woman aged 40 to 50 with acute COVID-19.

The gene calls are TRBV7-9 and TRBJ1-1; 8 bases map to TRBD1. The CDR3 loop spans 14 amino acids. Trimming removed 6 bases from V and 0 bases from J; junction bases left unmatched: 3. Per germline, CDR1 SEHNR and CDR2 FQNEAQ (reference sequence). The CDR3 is CASRTGDLNTEAFF. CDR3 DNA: TGTGCCAGCAGGACAGGGGATTTGAACACTGAAGCTTTCTTT.

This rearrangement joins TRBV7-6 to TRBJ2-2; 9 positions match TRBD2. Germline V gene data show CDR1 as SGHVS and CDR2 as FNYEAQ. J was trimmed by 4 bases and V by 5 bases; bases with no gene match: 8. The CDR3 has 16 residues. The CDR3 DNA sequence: TGTGCCAGCAGCCCAAGGACTAGCGTTAGCACCGGGGAGCTGTTTTTT. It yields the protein CASSPRTSVSTGELFF.

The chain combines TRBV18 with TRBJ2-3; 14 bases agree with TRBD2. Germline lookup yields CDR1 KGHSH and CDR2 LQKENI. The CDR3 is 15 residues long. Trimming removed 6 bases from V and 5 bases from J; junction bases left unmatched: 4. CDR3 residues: CASSFGLAGGDTQYF. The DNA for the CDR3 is TGTGCCAGCTCGTTTGGACTAGCGGGAGGAGATACGCAGTATTTT.

The DNA of the CDR3 is TGTGCCAGCAGCCCAAAGGGACTAGCGGGAGGAGATACGCAGTATTTT. Translated: CASSPKGLAGGDTQYF. The chain uses TRBV7-2 and TRBJ2-3; 15 nucleotides align to TRBD2. The CDR3 is made up of 16 amino acids. V lost 5 bases and J lost 5; bases outside the gene matches: 5. CDR1 SGHTA and CDR2 FQGNSA come from the germline V gene.

CDR3 sequence (DNA): TGTGCCAGCAGCTTTGACAGGGCCAATGAAAAACTGTTTTTT. The encoded protein is CASSFDRANEKLFF. The rearrangement uses TRBV7-8 and TRBJ1-4, with 7 positions matching TRBD1. CDR3 size: 14 residues. Germline V lookup: CDR1 SGHVS, CDR2 FQNEAQ. Trimming removed 3 bases from V and 5 bases from J; junction bases left unmatched: 3.

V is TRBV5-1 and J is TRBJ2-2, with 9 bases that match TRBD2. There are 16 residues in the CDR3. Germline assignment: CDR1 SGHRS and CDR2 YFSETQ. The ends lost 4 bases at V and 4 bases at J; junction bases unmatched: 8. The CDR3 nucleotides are TGCGCCAGCAGCCGGGCGGGAGGGCCGGGCACCGGGGAGCTGTTTTTT. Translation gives CASSRAGGPGTGELFF.

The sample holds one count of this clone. This CDR3 is CASRQGASTGELFF. CDR3 nucleotide sequence: TGTGCCAGCAGACAGGGGGCGAGCACCGGGGAGCTGTTTTTT. V gene TRBV25-1 combines with J gene TRBJ2-2, with TRBD1 matching over 9 bases. Germline V gene sequence: CDR1 MGHDK, CDR2 SYGVNS. The CDR3 is 14 amino acids. V shed 6 bases and J 4 bases; nucleotides not matched to a gene: 3.

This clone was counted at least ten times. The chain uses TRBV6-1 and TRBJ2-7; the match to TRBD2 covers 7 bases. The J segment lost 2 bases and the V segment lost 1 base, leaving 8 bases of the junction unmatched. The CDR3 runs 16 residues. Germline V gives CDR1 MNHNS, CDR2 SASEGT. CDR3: CASSEDWGRATYEQYF. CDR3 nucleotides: TGTGCCAGCAGTGAAGATTGGGGGAGGGCCACCTACGAGCAGTACTTC.

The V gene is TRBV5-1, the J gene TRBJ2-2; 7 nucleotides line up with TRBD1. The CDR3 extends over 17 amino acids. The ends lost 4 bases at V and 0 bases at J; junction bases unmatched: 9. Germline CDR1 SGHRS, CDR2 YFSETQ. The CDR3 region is CASSPGPQGSNTGELFF. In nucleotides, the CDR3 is TGCGCCAGCAGCCCAGGACCACAGGGGTCGAACACCGGGGAGCTGTTTTTT.

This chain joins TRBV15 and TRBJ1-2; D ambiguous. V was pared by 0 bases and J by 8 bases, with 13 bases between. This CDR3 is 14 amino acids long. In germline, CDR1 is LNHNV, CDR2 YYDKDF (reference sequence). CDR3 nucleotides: TGTGCCACCAGCAGAGATTCAGGCCCGCAGGGCTACACCTTC. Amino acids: CATSRDSGPQGYTF.